These 25 T cell receptor beta chains were sequenced from one sample in a study of shared clonotypes between healthy human individuals. Sequenced by immunoSEQ multiplex PCR; TCRdb stores in-frame clones only, minus some. In the table there are about 79,000 clones, roughly two thirds of which are singletons. The sequenced sample consisted of memory CD8+ T cells sorted from blood. The subset: CD45RO+ cells pooled with CCR7-negative TemRA cells. Every receptor here comes from a man aged 25-45 years in good health.

This clone showed up just once. The V call is TRBV7-2, the J call TRBJ2-2, with a weak D call TRBD1 (5 bases). Deletions cut 8 bases from V and 1 base from J, with 11 bases between. The CDR3 covers 14 residues. Per germline, CDR1 SGHTA and CDR2 FQGNSA. The CDR3 DNA reads TGTGCCAGCCCCCGTACAGGGAACACCGGGGAGCTGTTTTTT. Residues: CASPRTGNTGELFF.

This chain connects TRBV7-9 to TRBJ2-5, with TRBD1 identical over 7 bases. Losses at the gene ends were 5 bases for V and 5 bases for J; bases not matched to a gene: 11. The CDR3 runs to 15 residues. Germline values: CDR1 SEHNR, CDR2 FQNEAQ (reference sequence). The CDR3 region has the DNA TGTGCCAGCAGCATGGCAGGGGGTTTTTCGGAGACCCAGTACTTC. Its protein product is CASSMAGGFSETQYF. Full variable domain (missing parts from reference TRBV7-9 and TRBJ2-5): DTGVSQNPRHKITKRGQNVTFRCDPISEHNRLYWYRQTLGQGPEFLTYFQNEAQLEKSRLLSDRFSAERPKGSFSTLEIQRTEQGDSAMYLCASSMAGGFSETQYFGPGTRLLVL.

The DNA of the CDR3 is TGTGCCAGCAGCCTAATAGAGGGTAGAACATCCTACGAGCAGTACTTC. Protein product: CASSLIEGRTSYEQYF. J is TRBJ2-7 and V is TRBV7-9; D might be TRBD2 (5 bases). The CDR3 is 16 amino acids. The germline V gene encodes CDR1 SEHNR and CDR2 FQNEAQ (reference sequence). V lost 5 bases to trimming and J lost 1 base, with 18 bases between them.

This chain joins TRBV27 and TRBJ1-5; TRBD1 aligns across 10 bases. CDR3 length equals 14 residues. CDR1 is MNHEY, CDR2 SMNVEV, per germline (reference sequence). V gave up 5 bases and J gave up 5 bases; unmatched junction bases: 3. This chain's CDR3 is CASSDRGPDQPQHF. In DNA, the CDR3 is TGTGCCAGCAGTGACAGGGGGCCAGATCAGCCCCAGCATTTT.

This chain connects TRBV19 to TRBJ2-7; no definite D call. The V gene lost 3 bases and the J gene lost 2 bases, with 8 bases spanning the gap. Germline CDR1 is LNHDA and CDR2 is SQIVND (reference sequence). This CDR3 has 13 residues. The CDR3 bases are TGTGCCAGTAGTATTCCAAACACCTACGAGCAGTACTTC. Its protein product is CASSIPNTYEQYF.

The gene calls are TRBV7-2 and TRBJ2-5; the D is unclear. CDR1 and CDR2 from the germline V gene are SGHTA and FQGNSA. The CDR3 is 16 amino acids. Trimming removed 1 base from V and 7 bases from J, with 19 bases in between. In nucleotides, the CDR3 is TGTGCCAGCAGCTTAGATAGTAGGTCGGCTAGTCGGACCCAGTACTTC. Its protein product is CASSLDSRSASRTQYF.

The rearrangement links TRBV13 to TRBJ2-7; TRBD2 matches 10 bases. The CDR3 totals 15 residues. Per the germline V gene, CDR1 is PRHDT and CDR2 is FYEKMQ (reference sequence). J was trimmed by 5 bases and V by 6 bases; bases with no gene match: 10. CDR3 residues: CASSHTSGKKNEQYF. In DNA, the CDR3 is TGTGCCAGCAGTCACACTAGCGGGAAGAAGAACGAGCAGTACTTC.

This clone has ten or more counts. The V gene is TRBV6-4, the J gene TRBJ2-1, with D tentatively TRBD2 (6 bases). This CDR3 contains 16 residues. The ends were cut back, 4 bases at V and 4 bases at J, with 17 bases in the middle. In germline, CDR1 is MRHNA, CDR2 SNTAGT. CDR3 in DNA: TGTGCCAGCAGTGTGGAGGCGGGATCCCCTTACAATGAGCAGTTCTTC. Encoded protein: CASSVEAGSPYNEQFF.

The chain joins TRBV7-6 to TRBJ2-1; 10 nucleotides align to TRBD2. Germline CDR1 and CDR2: SGHVS and FNYEAQ. V lost 0 bases, J lost 9 bases, and 11 bases stayed unmatched. This CDR3 has 17 residues. The CDR3 coding sequence is TGTGCCAGCAGCTTAGCGCTGCCTAGCGGGAGTAGAATTGAGCAGTTCTTC. Translated, it gives CASSLALPSGSRIEQFF.

The DNA of the CDR3 is TGTGCCAGCAGCTCGAACCAACAGAGGTCCTACGAGCAGTACTTC. Residues: CASSSNQQRSYEQYF. The chain couples TRBV11-2 to TRBJ2-7; D is uncertain. This CDR3 has 15 residues. The germline CDR1 and CDR2 sequences are SGHAT and FQNNGV. Deletions cut 4 bases from V and 1 base from J, with 14 bases between.

This clone was seen a handful of times. Additional DNA sequences in this sample encode the identical CDR3. The chain carries TRBV6-4 and TRBJ2-3; 10 bases match TRBD2. Germline CDR1 is MRHNA and CDR2 is SNTAGT. The V gene end was trimmed by 2 bases and the J gene end by 2 bases; junction bases not matched to a gene: 1. This CDR3 is 15 amino acids long. In DNA form, the CDR3 reads TGTGCCAGCAGTGACAGCGGGAGGGCCACAGATACGCAGTATTTT. Translated, it gives CASSDSGRATDTQYF.

This chain joins TRBV23-1 and TRBJ2-7; 9 nucleotides agree with TRBD1. TRBV23-1 is filed as an ORF, its function uncertain. V shed 1 base, J shed 3 bases, and the junction held 7 bases outside the gene matches. This CDR3 spans 16 amino acids. CDR3 sequence reads: CASSQWGKGQGYEQYF. Here the CDR3 DNA reads TGCGCCAGCAGTCAATGGGGGAAGGGACAGGGCTACGAGCAGTACTTC.

This clone has a handful of counts. The chain links TRBV6-6 to TRBJ2-2, with TRBD2 matching 11 bases. CDR3 size: 14 residues. After removal of 6 bases from V and 7 bases from J, the junction contained 4 bases not matched to a gene. In germline, CDR1 is MNHNY, CDR2 SVGAGI (reference sequence). This CDR3 is CASRIGLAGGELFF. In DNA, the CDR3 is TGTGCCAGCAGGATAGGACTAGCGGGCGGGGAGCTGTTTTTT.

There are a few counts of this clone. The CDR3 coding sequence is TGTGCCAGCAGCATTATAGCGGGAGGGGCCTTCCAAGAGACCCAGTACTTC. Its protein product is CASSIIAGGAFQETQYF. This sequence joins TRBV11-1 and TRBJ2-5; the match to TRBD2 covers 11 bases. The CDR3 totals 17 residues. Germline V lookup: CDR1 SGHAT, CDR2 FQDESV (reference sequence). J lost 1 base, V lost 5 bases, and 9 bases had no gene match.

This chain links TRBV28 with TRBJ2-7; TRBD2 might be the D (6 bases). The CDR3 loop spans 16 amino acids. Germline V gene lookup returns CDR1 MDHEN and CDR2 SYDVKM. V was cut by 3 bases and J by 2 bases, with 17 bases left in between. The CDR3 bases are TGTGCCAGCAGTTTTGGAGGGGCTAGCCCAACCTACGAGCAGTACTTC. Translated, it gives CASSFGGASPTYEQYF. The full variable domain, with the rest looked up from reference TRBV28 and TRBJ2-7, is DVKVTQSSRYLVKRTGEKVFLECVQDMDHENMFWYRQDPGLGLRLIYFSYDVKMKEKGDIPEGYSVSREKKERFSLILESASTNQTSMYLCASSFGGASPTYEQYFGPGTRLTVT.

The chain is built from TRBV19 and TRBJ2-1, with TRBD1 as a possible D gene (6 bases). The CDR3 consists of 14 residues. The V gene's germline CDR1 is LNHDA and CDR2 SQIVND (reference sequence). Trimming removed 3 bases at V and 3 bases at J, with 9 bases between. The CDR3 DNA follows: TGTGCCAGTAGTATTTGGGGGCTCTACAATGAGCAGTTCTTC. This encodes CASSIWGLYNEQFF. Supplemented by reference TRBV19 and TRBJ2-1, the full variable domain reads DGGITQSPKYLFRKEGQNVTLSCEQNLNHDAMYWYRQDPGQGLRLIYYSQIVNDFQKGDIAEGYSVSREKKESFPLTVTSAQKNPTAFYLCASSIWGLYNEQFFGPGTRLTVL.

V gene TRBV10-1 combines with J gene TRBJ2-3; the match to TRBD1 covers 8 bases. Germline lookup yields CDR1 WNHNN and CDR2 SYGVQD (reference sequence). The CDR3 has 13 residues. After removal of 6 bases from V and 5 bases from J, the junction contained 4 bases not matched to a gene. CDR3 nucleotides: TGCGCCAGCAGCCGACAGGGGAAAGATACGCAGTATTTT. This sequence encodes CASSRQGKDTQYF.

In its sample, this clone was seen a few times. The chain carries TRBV6-1 and TRBJ2-3; D tentatively fits TRBD1 or TRBD2 (7 bases each). From germline, CDR1 is MNHNS and CDR2 SASEGT. V was shortened by 2 bases and J by 4 bases, with 16 bases between the two germline ends. CDR3 length: 16 amino acids. The CDR3 reads CASSEQQGGGADTQYF. In DNA, the CDR3 is TGTGCCAGCAGTGAACAGCAGGGAGGGGGCGCAGATACGCAGTATTTT.

Comments on this clone: Its ends do not fully match the called genes, so a read error is possible. V and J are TRBV7-7 and TRBJ2-7, with TRBD1 matching over 9 bases. There are 15 residues in the CDR3. From germline, CDR1 is SSHAT and CDR2 FNYEAQ (reference sequence). CDR3 DNA: TGTGCTAGCAGCTTAGCCGCCGGGACAGGGTCCGAGCAGTACTTC. Protein product: CASSLAAGTGSEQYF.

V and J are TRBV7-8 and TRBJ1-2; 9 nucleotides agree with TRBD1. Germline V gives CDR1 SGHVS, CDR2 FQNEAQ. The CDR3 runs 17 residues. The trim removed 5 bases at V and 2 bases at J, leaving 12 bases unmatched. The CDR3 protein is CASSTHRGLEGNYGYTF. The CDR3 DNA follows: TGTGCCAGCAGCACACACAGGGGGCTTGAAGGGAACTATGGCTACACCTTC.

The chain employs TRBV4-1 and TRBJ2-1; TRBD1 is a possible D gene (5 bases). The V end was cut by 0 bases, the J end by 10 bases, with 13 bases between. Looked up from germline, CDR1 is MGHRA and CDR2 is YSYEKL. The length of the CDR3 is 14 residues. The CDR3 reads CASSQDWGYREQFF. CDR3 DNA: TGCGCCAGCAGCCAAGATTGGGGCTACCGAGAGCAGTTCTTC.

This sequence joins TRBV27 and TRBJ2-7; 13 bases match TRBD2. The CDR3 is 17 residues long. Looked up from germline, CDR1 is MNHEY and CDR2 is SMNVEV (reference sequence). V lost 5 bases, J lost 2 bases, and 9 bases stayed unmatched. CDR3: CASSRITGTSGAYEQYF. The CDR3 bases are TGTGCCAGCAGTAGGATCACTGGGACTAGCGGGGCCTACGAGCAGTACTTC.

The chain is built from TRBV5-4 and TRBJ2-5; no reliable D call. The germline CDR1 and CDR2 sequences are SGHNT and YYREEE (reference sequence). Deletions cut 2 bases from V and 2 bases from J, with 10 bases between. CDR3 length equals 14 residues. CDR3 bases: TGTGCCAGCAGCTTATCCCCCCCACAAGAGACCCAGTACTTC. The encoded protein is CASSLSPPQETQYF.

V and J are TRBV6-5 and TRBJ2-7; unclear D gene. The CDR3 contains 15 residues. Germline loops: CDR1 MNHEY, CDR2 SVGAGI. Trimming shortened V by 2 bases and J by 3 bases, and 14 bases separated the two germline ends. The CDR3 is CASSYGMDGSYEQYF. The CDR3 bases are TGTGCCAGCAGTTACGGGATGGACGGAAGCTACGAGCAGTACTTC.

This clone came up a few times. This rearrangement joins TRBV10-3 to TRBJ1-2; D unclear. Trimming stripped 10 bases from V and 4 bases from J, with 19 bases between. CDR3 length: 14 amino acids. Per germline, CDR1 ENHRY and CDR2 SYGVKD. CDR3 loop: CANRARPSGYGYTF. In DNA, the CDR3 is TGTGCCAACCGGGCGAGGCCCTCAGGCTATGGCTACACCTTC.